The sequence of this TCR beta chain was determined in a study of shared T cell receptors in the human thymus. Profiling relied on immunoSEQ multiplex PCR, and the TCRdb table lists in-frame clones only, not all of them. The sample has about 610,000 clones; 88% are singletons. This clone came up once. The V gene end was trimmed by 1 base and the J gene end by 1 base; junction bases not matched to a gene: 15. Germline CDR1 and CDR2: MNHEY and SMNVEV (reference sequence). CDR3 length equals 19 residues. These records were also assigned to another study, of human thymus T cells.

The specimen was thymocytes. The chain couples TRBV27 to TRBJ2-5; TRBD2 aligns across 7 bases. The TCR originated in a boy in the first two years of life with a congenital heart defect. The DNA for the CDR3 is TGTGCCAGCAGTTTATTTGTGCCCCTCGTGCGGGAGTTCCAAGAGACCCAGTACTTC. It translates to CASSLFVPLVREFQETQYF.